A single sample is the source of the 19 T cell receptor beta chains below, sequenced in a study of shared clonotypes between healthy human individuals. Only in-frame clones appear in the TCRdb table, and some are missing; sequencing was by immunoSEQ multiplex PCR. The sample shows about 450,000 clones, about four fifths of them seen only once. Sequencing was carried out using PBMCs. The origin of the receptors is a woman in her thirties or forties in good health. Some clones in this sample may be carry-over from other donors' samples.

The chain links TRBV7-8 to TRBJ2-1; tentatively, D is TRBD1 or TRBD2 (5 bases each). V was pared by 3 bases and J by 12 bases, with 12 bases between. The germline CDR1 and CDR2 sequences are SGHVS and FQNEAQ. This CDR3 is built from 12 residues. The CDR3 loop is CASSFGAPWQFF. The CDR3, as DNA: TGTGCCAGCAGCTTCGGGGCCCCGTGGCAGTTCTTC.

The chain couples TRBV7-9 to TRBJ2-5; 8 positions match TRBD2. V lost 5 bases to trimming and J lost 4 bases; unmatched junction nucleotides: 9. Germline CDR1 reads SEHNR; CDR2 reads FQNEAQ (reference sequence). The CDR3 sequence is 15 residues long. The CDR3 DNA follows: TGTGCCAGCAGCCAAAATGTACGGGGGGGAGAGACCCAGTACTTC. Its translation: CASSQNVRGGETQYF.

The chain links TRBV6-6 to TRBJ1-2, with a possible D match to TRBD1 (5 bases). Trimming cost V 0 bases and J 13 bases, with 9 bases left between them. Germline lookup yields CDR1 MNHNY and CDR2 SVGAGI (reference sequence). There are 11 residues in the CDR3. The CDR3 loop is CASSYSGQRTF. CDR3 DNA: TGTGCCAGCAGTTACTCGGGGCAGCGCACCTTC.

CDR3 in DNA: TGTGCCAGCAGGCCCCCGGGACAGTACTACGAGCAGTACTTC. It specifies CASRPPGQYYEQYF. The rearrangement uses TRBV5-5 and TRBJ2-7, with 7 bases aligning to TRBD1. The germline V gene has CDR1 SGHKS and CDR2 YYEKEE (reference sequence). J gave up 3 bases and V 5 bases, and 8 bases lay outside the gene matches. The CDR3 sequence is 14 residues long.

In the case of this clone: One end of the junction fails to match germline, which may point to a read error. The gene calls are TRBV7-7 and TRBJ2-3; D is tentatively TRBD1 or TRBD2 (5 bases each). The CDR3 consists of 15 residues. The germline gives CDR1 SSHAT, CDR2 FNYEAQ (reference sequence). This chain's CDR3 is CASSALGAPTDTQYF. CDR3 nucleotides: TGTGCTAGCAGCGCACTCGGGGCCCCGACAGATACGCAGTATTTT. Looking up the rest from reference TRBV7-7 and TRBJ2-3 gives the full variable domain: GAGVSQSPRYKVTKRGQDVTLRCDPISSHATLYWYQQALGQGPEFLTYFNYEAQPDKSGLPSDRFSAERPEGSISTLTIQRTEQRDSAMYRCASSALGAPTDTQYFGPGTRLTVL.

In regard to this clone: This probably arose from a read error, given a far larger clone one base away. This chain connects TRBV7-1 to TRBJ1-2, with 9 bases matching TRBD1. Being an ORF, TRBV7-1 has a function that is uncertain. After removal of 7 bases from V and 7 bases from J, the junction contained 7 bases not matched to a gene. The length of the CDR3 is 13 residues. The CDR3 region has the DNA TGTGCCAGCAACCGACAGGGGGAGGGTGGCTACACCTTC. Protein product: CASNRQGEGGYTF.

This clone was recorded a few times. DNA for the CDR3: TGCGCCAGCAGCGCCGCCCAGGGGCCCCAAGAGACCCAGTACTTC. Encoded protein: CASSAAQGPQETQYF. The chain uses TRBV5-1 and TRBJ2-5, with a tentative D call TRBD1 (6 bases). This CDR3 contains 15 residues. The ends were cut back, 4 bases at V and 1 base at J, with 14 bases in the middle. CDR1 is SGHRS and CDR2 is YFSETQ in the germline V gene.

This clone was seen only once. V gene TRBV5-1 combines with J gene TRBJ2-2; D gene ambiguous. Between the trimmed V and J ends, which lost 4 bases and 2 bases, there was a span of 18 bases. Germline CDR1 SGHRS, CDR2 YFSETQ. This CDR3 has 17 residues. The CDR3 spells CASSHPTPRLNTGELFF. CDR3 DNA sequence: TGCGCCAGCAGCCACCCTACGCCGCGGCTTAACACCGGGGAGCTGTTTTTT.

This chain links TRBV9 with TRBJ1-2; TRBD1 matches 9 bases. J lost 3 bases, V lost 5 bases, and 8 bases had no gene match. This CDR3 has 15 residues. Per the germline V gene, CDR1 is SGDLS and CDR2 is YYNGEE. Here the CDR3 reads CASSASDRGDYGYTF. The CDR3 DNA reads as TGTGCCAGCAGTGCGTCGGACAGGGGAGACTATGGCTACACCTTC.

The J gene is TRBJ2-7, the V gene TRBV2; 11 bases are a match to TRBD2. Looked up from germline, CDR1 is SNHLY and CDR2 is FYNNEI. This CDR3 region has 14 residues. Germline trimming cut 7 bases from V and 3 bases from J; bases unmatched to any gene: 5. In nucleotides, the CDR3 is TGTGCCAGCAAGACTAGCGGGATTATCTACGAGCAGTACTTC. Its translation: CASKTSGIIYEQYF.

The chain combines TRBV6-4 with TRBJ2-3, with 8 bases fitting TRBD2. Per germline, CDR1 MRHNA and CDR2 SNTAGT. V lost 0 bases, J lost 3 bases, and 5 bases stayed unmatched. The CDR3 length is 16 residues. The chain's CDR3 is CASSDSRASGTDTQYF. In DNA form, the CDR3 reads TGTGCCAGCAGTGACTCGAGGGCTAGCGGGACAGATACGCAGTATTTT.

The chain carries TRBV5-1 and TRBJ2-2; TRBD1 matches at 9 bases. This CDR3 is built from 16 residues. With V trimmed by 6 bases and J by 7 bases, 13 bases remained unmatched. From germline, CDR1 is SGHRS and CDR2 YFSETQ. CDR3 DNA sequence: TGCGCCAGCACGCTGGGACAGGGCGCCGGGGGCGGGGAGCTGTTTTTT. Translation: CASTLGQGAGGGELFF.

The chain combines TRBV5-1 with TRBJ2-1, with no clear D. Germline CDR1 and CDR2: SGHRS and YFSETQ. This CDR3 has 15 residues. Deletions cut 0 bases from V and 0 bases from J, with 7 bases between. DNA for the CDR3: TGCGCCAGCAGCTTGGAGGGAAGCTCCTACAATGAGCAGTTCTTC. This encodes CASSLEGSSYNEQFF.

The chain joins TRBV30 to TRBJ1-4; TRBD1 agrees at 8 bases. V was pared by 5 bases and J by 6 bases, with 8 bases of the junction left unmatched. Looked up from germline, CDR1 is GTSNPN and CDR2 is SVGIG (reference sequence). The CDR3 sequence is 14 residues long. The CDR3 loop is CAWSDRGGDEKLFF. Here the CDR3 DNA reads TGTGCCTGGTCCGACAGGGGCGGAGATGAAAAACTGTTTTTT.

A single count supports this clone. V usage is TRBV28 and J usage is TRBJ2-7; D not certain. Trimming removed 6 bases from V and 3 bases from J, with 18 bases in between. The CDR3 totals 15 residues. Germline CDR1 MDHEN, CDR2 SYDVKM. CDR3 nucleotides: TGTGCCAGCAGACGACAAGGTGGTGACGGCTACGAGCAGTACTTC. It is translated as CASRRQGGDGYEQYF.

The chain has TRBV5-1 and TRBJ2-2; D perhaps matches TRBD1 (6 bases). CDR1 and CDR2 from the germline V gene are SGHRS and YFSETQ. CDR3 length: 13 residues. V shed 3 bases and J shed 4 bases, with 7 bases lying between them. The CDR3 DNA reads as TGCGCCAGCAGCTGGGACACCACCGGGGAGCTGTTTTTT. It yields the protein CASSWDTTGELFF.

This chain connects TRBV9 to TRBJ2-2; TRBD2 aligns across 8 bases. Germline V lookup: CDR1 SGDLS, CDR2 YYNGEE. Trimming at V came to 3 bases and at J to 6 bases, leaving 13 bases not matched to a gene. CDR3 length equals 17 residues. The CDR3 reads CASSAHSKREYAGELFF. CDR3 nucleotide sequence: TGTGCCAGCAGCGCACACTCCAAGCGGGAGTATGCCGGGGAGCTGTTTTTT.

On this clone itself: This may be a read error: a much more frequent sequence differs by one nucleotide. Other DNA sequences from this sample encode an identical CDR3 as well. J is TRBJ2-2 and V is TRBV9; 7 bases match TRBD1. Germline V lookup: CDR1 SGDLS, CDR2 YYNGEE. The CDR3 spans 14 residues. With 0 bases clipped from V and 4 bases from J, the junction kept 0 bases outside the gene matches. The CDR3 region is CASSVEGATGELFF. In DNA, the CDR3 is TGTGCCAGCAGCGTAGAGGGGGCCACCGGGGAGCTGTTTTTT.

This clone came up a few times. The V call is TRBV30, the J call TRBJ2-7; no clear D. This CDR3 comprises 12 residues. Looked up from germline, CDR1 is GTSNPN and CDR2 is SVGIG (reference sequence). V was clipped by 5 bases and J by 2 bases, with 10 bases between them. CDR3 residues: CAWSDGAYEQYF. The DNA for the CDR3 is TGTGCCTGGTCGGACGGAGCCTACGAGCAGTACTTC.